One T cell receptor (beta chain) is described in this entry. Study processing details: For nucleated cells, counts were estimated from reference gene primer amplification. Generated by immunoSEQ multiplex PCR, the TCRdb table keeps only in-frame clones and is missing some. V and J calls plus clone size are reproduced from that table; the DNA served to infer D and trimming. The sample has 180,000 or so clones; roughly 86% are singletons. This record comes from a study of blood T cell repertoires in COVID-19. This clonotype was sampled from a woman in her thirties who had recovered from COVID-19. The sequenced sample was PBMCs or T cells enriched from blood (not recorded which).

The CDR3 loop is CASSEARGHTDTQYF. The CDR3, as DNA: TGCGCCAGCAGTGAGGCTAGGGGGCACACAGATACGCAGTATTTT. V usage is TRBV10-2 and J usage is TRBJ2-3, with TRBD1 matching over 7 bases. From germline, CDR1 is WSHSY and CDR2 SAAADI. V lost 2 bases, J lost 2 bases, and 4 bases stayed unmatched. The CDR3 runs 15 residues.